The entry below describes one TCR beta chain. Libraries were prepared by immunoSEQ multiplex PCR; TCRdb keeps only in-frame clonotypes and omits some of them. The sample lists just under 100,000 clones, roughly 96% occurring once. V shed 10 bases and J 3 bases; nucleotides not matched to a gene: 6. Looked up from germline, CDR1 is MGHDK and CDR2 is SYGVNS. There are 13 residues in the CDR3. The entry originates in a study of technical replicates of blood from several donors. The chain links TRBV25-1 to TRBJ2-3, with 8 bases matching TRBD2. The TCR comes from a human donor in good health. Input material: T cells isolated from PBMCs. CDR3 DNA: TGTGCCACTGGACTAGCTGGGACAGATACGCAGTATTTT. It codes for CATGLAGTDTQYF.